These T cell receptor beta chains were read from a single sample in a study of cytomegalovirus exposure and HLA in healthy donors. Profiling relied on immunoSEQ multiplex PCR, and the TCRdb table lists in-frame clones only, not all of them. The data hold roughly 120,000 clones, with roughly 73% observed a single time. Sequenced: PBMCs. The origin of the receptors is a man aged 55 to 69 in good health and CMV-seropositive. Each CDR3 is given with its conserved first and last residue. Fields, in order: J gene, D gene, clone size, V gene, CDR3 DNA, CDR3 protein. The D gene is left open where the match is weak. Expanded clones get a size class; other rows say once, few or many, or leave the size out.

J gene: TRBJ2-7
D gene: TRBD2
clone size: NA
V gene: TRBV7-2
CDR3 DNA: TGTGCCAGCAGCTGGGGCGGGGGAACCTACGAGCAGTACTTC
CDR3 protein: CASSWGGGTYEQYF

J gene: TRBJ1-1
D gene: NA
clone size: NA
V gene: TRBV19
CDR3 DNA: TGTGCCAGTAGTAGCCCACACTATCGGGGGGCTGGGGACGCCTTCTTT
CDR3 protein: CASSSPHYRGAGDAFF

J gene: TRBJ2-7
D gene: NA
clone size: NA
V gene: TRBV7-9
CDR3 DNA: TGTGCCAGCAGCTTAGTTGACTTTAGCTCCTACGAGCAGTACTTC
CDR3 protein: CASSLVDFSSYEQYF

J gene: TRBJ1-5
D gene: NA
clone size: NA
V gene: TRBV19
CDR3 DNA: TGTGCCAGTAGTCCACAGGTTCAGGGGCAGCCCCAGCATTTT
CDR3 protein: CASSPQVQGQPQHF

J gene: TRBJ1-6
D gene: NA
clone size: NA
V gene: TRBV7-9
CDR3 DNA: TGTGCCAGCAGCTTAGCGTCCGCCACCGGCTCCTATAATTCACCCCTCCACTTT
CDR3 protein: CASSLASATGSYNSPLHF

J gene: TRBJ2-2
D gene: NA
clone size: few
V gene: TRBV6-5
CDR3 DNA: TGTGCCAGCAGTTACTCGGCAACCCCCGGGGAGCTGTTTTTT
CDR3 protein: CASSYSATPGELFF

J gene: TRBJ2-3
D gene: TRBD1
clone size: few
V gene: TRBV6-6
CDR3 DNA: TGTGCCAGCAGGGGACAGGGGGGGGATACGCAGTATTTT
CDR3 protein: CASRGQGGDTQYF

J gene: TRBJ1-1
D gene: TRBD1
clone size: NA
V gene: TRBV5-1
CDR3 DNA: TGCGCCAGCAGCGTGACAGGGGGAAACACTGAAGCTTTCTTT
CDR3 protein: CASSVTGGNTEAFF

J gene: TRBJ2-1
D gene: TRBD2
clone size: NA
V gene: TRBV19
CDR3 DNA: TGTGCCAGTAGTCAGGGAGGGGATGAGCAGTTCTTC
CDR3 protein: CASSQGGDEQFF

J gene: TRBJ1-1
D gene: NA
clone size: NA
V gene: TRBV20-1
CDR3 DNA: TGCAGTGCTAAACAGGCTTTCTTT
CDR3 protein: CSAKQAFF

J gene: TRBJ2-5
D gene: NA
clone size: NA
V gene: TRBV29-1
CDR3 DNA: TGCAGCGCTCAGGGGATGGTGGAGACCCAGTACTTC
CDR3 protein: CSAQGMVETQYF

J gene: TRBJ2-1
D gene: NA
clone size: NA
V gene: TRBV7-7
CDR3 DNA: TGTGCTAGCAGCCCCTCAGGGGGGCGCGAAAGGGAGCAGTTCTTC
CDR3 protein: CASSPSGGREREQFF

J gene: TRBJ1-6
D gene: NA
clone size: NA
V gene: TRBV9
CDR3 DNA: TGTGCCAGCAGCGTTCGACAGGATAATTCACCCCTCCACTTT
CDR3 protein: CASSVRQDNSPLHF

J gene: TRBJ1-4
D gene: NA
clone size: NA
V gene: TRBV5-1
CDR3 DNA: TGCGCCAGCAGCTTGGGGGGGGAAGAAAATGAAAAACTGTTTTTT
CDR3 protein: CASSLGGEENEKLFF

J gene: TRBJ1-6
D gene: NA
clone size: NA
V gene: TRBV5-1
CDR3 DNA: TGCGCCAGCAGCCCGGACAGCATCTCCTATAATTCACCCCTCCACTTT
CDR3 protein: CASSPDSISYNSPLHF

J gene: TRBJ1-1
D gene: NA
clone size: NA
V gene: TRBV27
CDR3 DNA: TGTGCCAGCAGATACAGGCGAAACACTGAAGCTTTCTTT
CDR3 protein: CASRYRRNTEAFF

J gene: TRBJ1-3
D gene: TRBD1
clone size: NA
V gene: TRBV30
CDR3 DNA: TGTGCTTTGGACAGGGGGTACTCTTTCTCTGGAAACACCATATATTTT
CDR3 protein: CALDRGYSFSGNTIYF

J gene: TRBJ2-7
D gene: NA
clone size: NA
V gene: TRBV5-4
CDR3 DNA: TGTGCCAGCAGCTTGGGTCAGCGGAGCTCCTACGAGCAGTACTTC
CDR3 protein: CASSLGQRSSYEQYF

J gene: TRBJ1-2
D gene: NA
clone size: NA
V gene: TRBV28
CDR3 DNA: TGTGCCAGCAGTTGGCAGGCTGGCTACACCTTC
CDR3 protein: CASSWQAGYTF

J gene: TRBJ1-2
D gene: NA
clone size: NA
V gene: TRBV7-9
CDR3 DNA: TGTGCCAGCAGCCCCCAGGGTACAGGTTCCTCACGTGGCTACCCCTTC
CDR3 protein: CASSPQGTGSSRGYPF

J gene: TRBJ1-3
D gene: NA
clone size: few
V gene: TRBV6-5
CDR3 DNA: TGTGCCAGCAGTTACTCCCCAGGAAACACCATATATTTT
CDR3 protein: CASSYSPGNTIYF

J gene: TRBJ1-2
D gene: NA
clone size: NA
V gene: TRBV29-1
CDR3 DNA: TGCAGCGTTGAAGAACGAGGCAGGGTCAACTATGGCTACACCTTC
CDR3 protein: CSVEERGRVNYGYTF

J gene: TRBJ2-3
D gene: NA
clone size: once
V gene: TRBV6-1
CDR3 DNA: TGTGCCAGCAGTCGAGAGATTTACACAGATACGCAGTATTTT
CDR3 protein: CASSREIYTDTQYF

J gene: TRBJ2-5
D gene: NA
clone size: NA
V gene: TRBV7-9
CDR3 DNA: TGTGCCAGCAGCTGGGCAGGGTATCAAGAAGAGACCCAGTACTTC
CDR3 protein: CASSWAGYQEETQYF

J gene: TRBJ1-4
D gene: TRBD1
clone size: NA
V gene: TRBV28
CDR3 DNA: TGTGCCAGCAGTTTAGACAGGGGCGCAACTAATGAAAAACTGTTTTTT
CDR3 protein: CASSLDRGATNEKLFF

J gene: TRBJ2-1
D gene: TRBD1
clone size: NA
V gene: TRBV5-1
CDR3 DNA: TGCGCCAGCAGCTTGGGACAGGGTGGGGTAAATGAGCAGTTCTTC
CDR3 protein: CASSLGQGGVNEQFF

J gene: TRBJ1-5
D gene: NA
clone size: NA
V gene: TRBV28
CDR3 DNA: TGTGCCAGCAGTTTGGTCAGGGTGGACAATCAGCCCCAGCATTTT
CDR3 protein: CASSLVRVDNQPQHF

J gene: TRBJ2-1
D gene: TRBD2
clone size: NA
V gene: TRBV28
CDR3 DNA: TGTGCCAGCAGCCGACTAGCGGGGGGGTTCAATGAGCAGTTCTTC
CDR3 protein: CASSRLAGGFNEQFF

J gene: TRBJ1-1
D gene: TRBD1
clone size: NA
V gene: TRBV11-1
CDR3 DNA: TGTGCCAGCAGCTTCGGGACAGGGTGGGCTGAAGCTTTCTTT
CDR3 protein: CASSFGTGWAEAFF

J gene: TRBJ1-1
D gene: TRBD1
clone size: once
V gene: TRBV5-1
CDR3 DNA: TGCGCCAGCAGTCGGGACAGACGCACTGAAGCTTTCTTT
CDR3 protein: CASSRDRRTEAFF

J gene: TRBJ1-6
D gene: TRBD1
clone size: NA
V gene: TRBV5-4
CDR3 DNA: TGTGCCAGCCAGCGAGGGGGCGCCGAATCACCCCTCCACTTT
CDR3 protein: CASQRGGAESPLHF

J gene: TRBJ2-3
D gene: NA
clone size: NA
V gene: TRBV27
CDR3 DNA: TGTGCCAGCAGTTATACAGGGTCCGGGGCAGATACGCAGTATTTT
CDR3 protein: CASSYTGSGADTQYF

J gene: TRBJ1-2
D gene: NA
clone size: NA
V gene: TRBV28
CDR3 DNA: TGTGCCAGCAGGGACGACAGGATCTTCTATGGCTACACCTTC
CDR3 protein: CASRDDRIFYGYTF

J gene: TRBJ2-7
D gene: NA
clone size: NA
V gene: TRBV5-1
CDR3 DNA: TGCGCCAGCAGCTTGGCCGGACTTTCCTACGAGCAGTACTTC
CDR3 protein: CASSLAGLSYEQYF

J gene: TRBJ1-6
D gene: TRBD1
clone size: NA
V gene: TRBV5-6
CDR3 DNA: TGTGCCAGCAGCTTGGGGTGGGGACAGGGAAGCTCACCCCTCCACTTT
CDR3 protein: CASSLGWGQGSSPLHF

J gene: TRBJ1-2
D gene: NA
clone size: NA
V gene: TRBV1
CDR3 DNA: TGCACCAGCAGCCAAGATCCTAACAGCCTCCAAGGGGTTGATGGCTACACCTTC
CDR3 protein: CTSSQDPNSLQGVDGYTF

J gene: TRBJ1-6
D gene: NA
clone size: NA
V gene: TRBV4-1
CDR3 DNA: TGCGCCAGCAGCCGAAGCGGGGGGCAGGGTAGTACTTCACCCCTCCACTTT
CDR3 protein: CASSRSGGQGSTSPLHF

J gene: TRBJ2-6
D gene: NA
clone size: NA
V gene: TRBV5-1
CDR3 DNA: TGCGCCAGCAGCCCTGTAGCCAGGGTTACGTCGCCTGGGGCCAACGTCCTGACTTTC
CDR3 protein: CASSPVARVTSPGANVLTF

J gene: TRBJ1-1
D gene: NA
clone size: once
V gene: TRBV11-3
CDR3 DNA: TGTGCCAGCAGCTTAGTCCGGGGATCTGAAGCTTTCTTT
CDR3 protein: CASSLVRGSEAFF

J gene: TRBJ2-7
D gene: TRBD1
clone size: NA
V gene: TRBV6-5
CDR3 DNA: TGTGCCAGCAGTCCGGGACAGGGGGGCGAGCAGTACTTC
CDR3 protein: CASSPGQGGEQYF

J gene: TRBJ1-1
D gene: NA
clone size: NA
V gene: TRBV30
CDR3 DNA: TGTGCCTGGAGTGTAACCACAAGGCGGGGGGGTGGCGCTTTCTTT
CDR3 protein: CAWSVTTRRGGGAFF

J gene: TRBJ2-2
D gene: TRBD2
clone size: NA
V gene: TRBV4-1
CDR3 DNA: TGCGCCAGCAGCCAGCGGGGGGGCAGCGCCGGGGAGCTGTTTTTT
CDR3 protein: CASSQRGGSAGELFF

J gene: TRBJ1-5
D gene: NA
clone size: NA
V gene: TRBV7-9
CDR3 DNA: TGTGCCAGCACCCCTACCCGAAATCAGCCCCAGCATTTT
CDR3 protein: CASTPTRNQPQHF

J gene: TRBJ1-3
D gene: NA
clone size: NA
V gene: TRBV9
CDR3 DNA: TGTGCCAGCAGCCCAGGACGAGGGAGCTCTGGAAACACCATATATTTT
CDR3 protein: CASSPGRGSSGNTIYF

J gene: TRBJ2-5
D gene: TRBD1
clone size: NA
V gene: TRBV5-1
CDR3 DNA: TGCGCCAGCAGCAGATCACAGGGGTACCAAGAGACCCAGTACTTC
CDR3 protein: CASSRSQGYQETQYF

J gene: TRBJ1-2
D gene: TRBD1
clone size: NA
V gene: TRBV5-1
CDR3 DNA: TGCGCCAGCAGCTTGGAAATGACAGGGTATGCCTATGGCTACACCTTC
CDR3 protein: CASSLEMTGYAYGYTF